This T cell receptor (beta chain) originates from a study of blood T cells in healthy people across ages. Study results and caveats: Naive CD4+ cells and diversity were both higher in long-lived donors than in aged donors. A roughly linear age-dependent decrease characterized TCR beta diversity per million T cells.

As for this clonotype: Its specificity is unknown.

Trimming shortened V by 5 bases and J by 7 bases, and 30 bases separated the two germline ends. CDR1 is SGHAT and CDR2 is FQNNGV in the germline V gene. The CDR3 is made up of 18 amino acids. A second about 6 to 12 cycle PCR used barcoded and J-beta primers. Each cDNA molecule was tagged by a template-switch adaptor with 12 random nucleotides. TCRdb used MiXCR to reprocess the 5' RACE reads, holding one entry per CDR3 protein. Found here are some 1,800,000 distinct CDR3 sequences, approximately 40% of them singletons; the top ten hold under 30%. The TCR was taken from a human donor in good health. The V gene is TRBV11-2, the J gene TRBJ2-7, with D perhaps TRBD1 or TRBD2 (6 bases each). The sequenced material came from blood. CDR3 sequence: CASSPKRGGQNSYNEQYF. CDR3 coding DNA: TGTGCCAGCAGCCCAAAAAGAGGGGGGCAGAACTCCTACAATGAGCAGTACTTC.